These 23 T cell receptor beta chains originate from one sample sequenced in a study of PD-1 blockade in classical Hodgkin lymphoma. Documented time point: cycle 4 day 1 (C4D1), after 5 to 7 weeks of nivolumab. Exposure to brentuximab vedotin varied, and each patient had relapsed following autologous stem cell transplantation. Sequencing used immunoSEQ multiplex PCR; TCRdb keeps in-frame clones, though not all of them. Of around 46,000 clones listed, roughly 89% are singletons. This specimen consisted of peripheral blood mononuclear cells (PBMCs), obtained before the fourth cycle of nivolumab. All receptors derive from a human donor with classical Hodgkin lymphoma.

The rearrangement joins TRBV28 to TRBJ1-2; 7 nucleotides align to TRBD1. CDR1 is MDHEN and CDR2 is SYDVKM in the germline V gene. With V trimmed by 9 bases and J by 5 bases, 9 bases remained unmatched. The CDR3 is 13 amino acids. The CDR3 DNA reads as TGTGCCAGTAACGAGGACAGGAATTATGGCTACACCTTC. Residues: CASNEDRNYGYTF.

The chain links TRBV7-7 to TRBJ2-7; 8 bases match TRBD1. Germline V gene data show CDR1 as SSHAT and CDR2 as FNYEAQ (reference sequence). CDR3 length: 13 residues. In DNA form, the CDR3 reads TGTGCTAGCTGTGAGGGACAGGACTACGAGCAGTACTTC. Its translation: CASCEGQDYEQYF.

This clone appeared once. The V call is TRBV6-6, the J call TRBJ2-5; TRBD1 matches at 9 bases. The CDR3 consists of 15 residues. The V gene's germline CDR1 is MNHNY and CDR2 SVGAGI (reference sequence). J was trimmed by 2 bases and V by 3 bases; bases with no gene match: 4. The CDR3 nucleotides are TGTGCCAGCAGTTATGGGACAGGGTGGCAAGAGACCCAGTACTTC. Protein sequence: CASSYGTGWQETQYF.

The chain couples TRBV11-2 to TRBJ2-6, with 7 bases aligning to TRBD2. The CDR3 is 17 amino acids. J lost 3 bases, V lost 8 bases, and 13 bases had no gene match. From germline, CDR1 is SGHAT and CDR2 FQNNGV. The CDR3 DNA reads TGTGCCAGCTGCCGCGCAAGACCGGGAGGTGGGGCCAACGTCCTGACTTTC. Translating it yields CASCRARPGGGANVLTF.

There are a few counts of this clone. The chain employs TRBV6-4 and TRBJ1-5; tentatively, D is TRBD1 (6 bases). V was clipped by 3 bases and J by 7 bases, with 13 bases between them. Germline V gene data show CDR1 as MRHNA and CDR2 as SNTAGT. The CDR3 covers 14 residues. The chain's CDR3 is CASSETRGGQPQHF. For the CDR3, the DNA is TGTGCCAGCAGTGAAACGAGGGGGGGCCAGCCCCAGCATTTT.

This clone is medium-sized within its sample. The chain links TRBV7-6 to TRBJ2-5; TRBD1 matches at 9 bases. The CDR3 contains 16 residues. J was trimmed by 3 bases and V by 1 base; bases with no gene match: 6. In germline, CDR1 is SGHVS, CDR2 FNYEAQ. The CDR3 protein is CASSLEDRGWEETQYF. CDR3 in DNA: TGTGCCAGCAGCTTAGAGGACAGGGGTTGGGAAGAGACCCAGTACTTC.

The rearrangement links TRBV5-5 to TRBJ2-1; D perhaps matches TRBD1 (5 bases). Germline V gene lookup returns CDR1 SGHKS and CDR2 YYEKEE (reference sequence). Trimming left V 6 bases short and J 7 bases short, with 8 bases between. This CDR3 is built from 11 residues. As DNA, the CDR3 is TGTGCCAGCATGGGGCCTAATGAGCAGTTCTTC. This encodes CASMGPNEQFF.

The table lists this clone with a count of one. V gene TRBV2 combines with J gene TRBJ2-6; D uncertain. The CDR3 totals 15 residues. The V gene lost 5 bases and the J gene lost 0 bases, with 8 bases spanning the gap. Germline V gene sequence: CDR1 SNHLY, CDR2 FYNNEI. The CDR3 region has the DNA TGTGCCAGCAGTTATCAGAGCTCTGGGGCCAACGTCCTGACTTTC. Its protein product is CASSYQSSGANVLTF.

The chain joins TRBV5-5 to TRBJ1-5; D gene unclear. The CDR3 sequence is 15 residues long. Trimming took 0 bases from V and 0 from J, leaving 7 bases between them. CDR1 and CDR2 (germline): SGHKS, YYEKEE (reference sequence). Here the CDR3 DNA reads TGTGCCAGCAGCTTGGGGGGAAGTAGCAATCAGCCCCAGCATTTT. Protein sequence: CASSLGGSSNQPQHF.

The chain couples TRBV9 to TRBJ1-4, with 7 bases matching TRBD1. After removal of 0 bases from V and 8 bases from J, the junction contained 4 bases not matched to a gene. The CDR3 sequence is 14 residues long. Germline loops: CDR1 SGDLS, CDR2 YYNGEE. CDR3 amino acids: CASSVGQGGEKLFF. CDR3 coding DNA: TGTGCCAGCAGCGTAGGGCAGGGGGGAGAAAAACTGTTTTTT.

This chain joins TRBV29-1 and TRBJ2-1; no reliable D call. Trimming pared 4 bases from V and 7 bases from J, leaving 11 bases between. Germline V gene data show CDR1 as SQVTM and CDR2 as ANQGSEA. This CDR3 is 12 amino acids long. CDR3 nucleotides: TGCAGCGTTGGACAAAGCCTTAATGAGCAGTTCTTC. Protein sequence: CSVGQSLNEQFF.

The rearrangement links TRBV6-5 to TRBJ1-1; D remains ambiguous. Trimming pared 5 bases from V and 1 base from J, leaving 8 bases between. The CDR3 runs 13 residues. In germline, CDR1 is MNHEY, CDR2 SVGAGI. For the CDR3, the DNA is TGTGCCAGCAGTGCGATGGGGAACACTGAAGCTTTCTTT. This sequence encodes CASSAMGNTEAFF.

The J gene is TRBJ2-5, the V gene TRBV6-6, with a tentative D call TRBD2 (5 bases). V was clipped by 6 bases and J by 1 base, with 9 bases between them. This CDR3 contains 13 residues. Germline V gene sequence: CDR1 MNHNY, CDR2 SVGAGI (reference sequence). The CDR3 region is CASRIGSQETQYF. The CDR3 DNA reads TGTGCCAGCAGAATTGGGAGCCAAGAGACCCAGTACTTC.

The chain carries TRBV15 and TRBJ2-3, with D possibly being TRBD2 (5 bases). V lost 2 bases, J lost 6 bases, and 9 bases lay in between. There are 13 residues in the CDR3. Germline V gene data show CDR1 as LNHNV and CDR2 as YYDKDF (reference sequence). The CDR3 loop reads CATSRPIADTQYF. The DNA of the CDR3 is TGTGCCACCAGCAGACCTATAGCGGATACGCAGTATTTT.

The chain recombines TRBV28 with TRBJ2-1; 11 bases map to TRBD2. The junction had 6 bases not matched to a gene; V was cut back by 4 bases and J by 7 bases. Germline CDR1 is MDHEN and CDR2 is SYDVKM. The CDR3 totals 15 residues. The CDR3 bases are TGTGCCAGCAGTTCCGGACTAGCGGGCGCAAATGAGCAGTTCTTC. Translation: CASSSGLAGANEQFF.

In nucleotides, the CDR3 is TGTGCCTGGAGCTCTAGAGTTACACGGGTGTCCTACAATGAGCAGTTCTTC. Translated, it gives CAWSSRVTRVSYNEQFF. This chain uses TRBV30 with TRBJ2-1, with D uncertain. The CDR3 has 17 residues. Trimming cost V 3 bases and J 1 base, with 19 bases left between them. Germline CDR1 reads GTSNPN; CDR2 reads SVGIG (reference sequence). Full variable domain (remainder filled in from reference TRBV30 and TRBJ2-1): SQTIHQWPATLVQPVGSPLSLECTVEGTSNPNLYWYRQAAGRGLQLLFYSVGIGQISSEVPQNLSASRPQDRQFILSSKKLLLSDSGFYLCAWSSRVTRVSYNEQFFGPGTRLTVL.

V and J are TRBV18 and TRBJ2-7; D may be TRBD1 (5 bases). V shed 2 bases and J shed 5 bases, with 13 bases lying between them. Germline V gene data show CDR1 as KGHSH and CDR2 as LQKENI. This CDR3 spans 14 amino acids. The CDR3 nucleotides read TGTGCCAGCTCACCAGAGGTGTGGGGCCACGAGCAGTACTTC. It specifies CASSPEVWGHEQYF.

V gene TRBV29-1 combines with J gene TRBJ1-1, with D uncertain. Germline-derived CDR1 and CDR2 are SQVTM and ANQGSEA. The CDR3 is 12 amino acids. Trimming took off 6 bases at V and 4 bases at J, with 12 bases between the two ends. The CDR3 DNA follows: TGCAGCGTCCCATTCATGGGCACTGAAGCTTTCTTT. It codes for CSVPFMGTEAFF.

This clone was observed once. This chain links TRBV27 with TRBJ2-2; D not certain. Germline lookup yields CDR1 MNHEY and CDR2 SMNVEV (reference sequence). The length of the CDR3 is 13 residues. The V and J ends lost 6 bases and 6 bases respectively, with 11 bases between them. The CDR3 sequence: CASSLQEAGELFF. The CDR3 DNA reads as TGTGCCAGCAGCCTCCAAGAAGCCGGGGAGCTGTTTTTT.

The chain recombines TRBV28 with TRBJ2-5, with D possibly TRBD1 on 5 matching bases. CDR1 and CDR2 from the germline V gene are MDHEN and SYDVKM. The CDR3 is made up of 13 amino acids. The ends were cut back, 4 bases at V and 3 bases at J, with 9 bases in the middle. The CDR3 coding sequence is TGTGCCAGCAGTTCTGGGGCTAAAGAGACCCAGTACTTC. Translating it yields CASSSGAKETQYF.

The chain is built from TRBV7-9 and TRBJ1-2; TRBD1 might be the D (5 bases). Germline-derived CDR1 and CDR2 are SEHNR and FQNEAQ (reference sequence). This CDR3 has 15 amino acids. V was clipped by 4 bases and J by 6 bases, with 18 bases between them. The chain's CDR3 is CASSWGGRESNGYTF. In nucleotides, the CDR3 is TGTGCCAGCAGCTGGGGTGGCAGGGAGTCCAATGGCTACACCTTC.

The chain's CDR3 is CASSERGTSNQPQHF. For the CDR3, the DNA is TGTGCCAGCAGTGAAAGGGGAACCAGCAATCAGCCCCAGCATTTT. The chain couples TRBV2 to TRBJ1-5; possible D gene TRBD1, 5 bases. V gave up 2 bases and J gave up 1 base, with 9 bases separating them. This CDR3 region has 15 residues. Looked up from germline, CDR1 is SNHLY and CDR2 is FYNNEI.

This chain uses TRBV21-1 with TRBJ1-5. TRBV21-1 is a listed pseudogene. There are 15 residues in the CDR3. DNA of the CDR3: TGTGCCAGCAGCAAAGTCGGACGGTACAATCAGCCCCAGCATTTT. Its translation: CASSKVGRYNQPQHF.